This T cell receptor (beta chain) was documented in a study of shared clonotypes between healthy human individuals (dated by TCRdb to 2018 to 2021). About the full investigation: Three men and two women, aged 18 to 49 years, made up the cohort. Per donor, three plates each were used for CD4 naive and CD4 memory, two for CD8 naive, and one for CD8 memory. Blood TCR repertoires of five healthy adults were deeply sequenced to estimate repertoire size and the extent of clonotype sharing between individuals. Libraries were prepared and TCR repertoires were sequenced by different laboratories using diverse techniques, in order to increase sequencing depth and limit assay-specific biases. Per donor, leukapheresis produced somewhere between about 0.94 and 9.5 billion PBMCs.

Findings and caveats that apply to the study as a whole: Sampling was restricted to blood, and TCR repertoires in tissues likely differ from the TCR repertoires found in blood. Because the study included a small number of donors, the genetic and exposure-history diversity represented was limited. Based on pairwise subsampling, the degree of clonotype sharing among donors was expected to be affected by sequencing depth. Clonotypes shared by all four sorted-subset donors showed higher generation probabilities than non-shared clonotypes. Larger estimated clonotype richness was generally found for naive subsets than for memory subsets. Across a handful of donors, 5% to 6% of naive CD4, roughly 3.5% of naive CD8, roughly 2.2% of memory CD4, and approximately 0.42% of memory CD8 clonotypes were shared. Incomplete sequencing was indicated by rarefaction of sorted-subset datasets, despite the large sequencing depth.

TCR CDR3 regions were amplified from genomic DNA by multiplex PCR using the deep immunoSEQ assay. Extracted genomic DNA from each cell subset was distributed evenly across all wells of several immunoSEQ 96-well plates, and each plate was treated as a replicate. For sorted subsets, each replicate PCR was loaded with about 0.2 ug genomic DNA, equivalent to about 30,000 T cell genomes. Purified libraries were measured with a Qubit 3.0 fluorometer, size-checked on a Bioanalyzer 2100, and measured again with the KAPA Library Quantification kit. Every immunoSEQ 96-well plate was sequenced on a dedicated single-read 150-cycle Illumina NextSeq 550 flow cell. On the study's bioinformatics: Because the immunoSEQ output included only junctional sequences and no quality scores, the filtering could not be the same as the filtering used for full-length reads. Sequences were annotated with PyIR, a Python wrapper for IgBLAST v1.9, and V/J genes and CDR3 were assigned using IMGT germline references. Any read was removed if the V/J assignment was weak (E-value above 1e-6), the CDR3 was missing, or the read contained stop codons, out-of-frame junctions, or ambiguous translated residues. A V3J clonotype was defined by an identical inferred V gene, J gene, and CDR3 amino acid sequence. Percentage overlap between repertoires was calculated by dividing the number of shared unique clonotypes by the size of the smaller repertoire. Repertoire richness was assessed with RTK rarefaction, the Chao1 estimator, and Recon v2.1 estimates of unobserved clonotypes. Generation probabilities for all TCRbeta clonotypes obtained by the gDNA method from a handful of donors were computed using OLGA. In TCRdb, the immuneACCESS table is reduced to in-frame sequences with V and J assigned. These tables do not hold every clone; where another copy was compared, an unresolved V gene accounts for under half, and the others remain unexplained. Clonal size and the V and J genes are those of that table, whereas D and trimming came from the DNA. Here the sample has some 2.1 million clones; about 95% occur a single time. The top ten clones comprise 0.85% to 1.2% of the sample.

CD8 naive samples were obtained by positive selection for CCR7 among CD45RO-negative cells, yielding a CD45RA+CCR7+ population from which TemRA cells were excluded. Healthy HIV-negative adults with no recently reported acute infections or vaccinations were included as donors. Every donor was a Caucasian adult living in Nashville, Tennessee, USA. After blood collection by leukapheresis, PBMCs were isolated using Ficoll-Histopaque density gradient centrifugation and then cryopreserved in the vapor phase of liquid nitrogen. Purity and quantity of every magnetically sorted T cell population were checked by analytical flow cytometry. Each sorted fraction had its genomic DNA isolated and then quantified by UV absorbance on a Nanodrop 2000c. This clone was seen just once. What antigen it recognizes has not been identified. Base quality data are lacking; no much larger clone is found one base away. V drops 3 bases and J drops 1 base, leaving 6 bases in between. CDR1 MNHEY and CDR2 SMNVEV are derived from the germline V gene (reference sequence). The CDR3 measures 13 amino acids from cysteine to phenylalanine. The sequence is cut down to CDR3 DNA, 39 bases in frame from base 1.

This clonotype was obtained from a man between 18 and 35 years old in good health. The specimen sequenced was naive CD8+ T cells sorted from blood. Sample cell subset or site, as interpreted from the label and publication: CD45RA+CCR7+. This receptor chain uses TRBV27 and TRBJ1-1, with the D gene call left open. DNA sequence: TGTGCCAGCAGTTTGCGATGGAACACTGAAGCTTTCTTT. This yields the protein CASSLRWNTEAFF.